This T cell receptor (beta chain) was sequenced in a study of control samples from healthy donors and cancer patients. CDR1 and CDR2 from the germline V gene are SGHRS and YFSETQ. The V end lost 0 bases, the J end lost 6 bases, and 15 bases lay between the germline ends. The CDR3 has 15 residues. Produced via immunoSEQ multiplex PCR; TCRdb's table is partial and in-frame only. This table holds about 120,000 clones, around 90% found once. This TCR derives from a man between 35 and 55 years old in good health. The sample taken for sequencing was blood. The gene calls are TRBV5-1 and TRBJ2-5; D gene unclear. The CDR3 here is CASSLERSFKKTQYF. CDR3 nucleotides: TGCGCCAGCAGCTTGGAACGCTCATTTAAGAAGACCCAGTACTTC. Supplemented by reference TRBV5-1 and TRBJ2-5, the full variable domain reads KAGVTQTPRYLIKTRGQQVTLSCSPISGHRSVSWYQQTPGQGLQFLFEYFSETQRNKGNFPGRFSGRQFSNSRSEMNVSTLELGDSALYLCASSLERSFKKTQYFGPGTRLLVL.